Listed here are 4 T cell receptor beta chains from one sample, sequenced in a study of early T cells in non-severe SARS-CoV-2 infection. TCRdb fed the 5' RACE reads into MiXCR, producing one record per CDR3 protein. The sample lists about 88,000 distinct CDR3 sequences, under 15% occurring once. Sequences were obtained from whole blood. The origin of the receptors is an adult who was a healthcare worker with PCR-confirmed SARS-CoV-2 infection or an uninfected control (not recorded which).

This clonotype has more than one count but fewer than ten. This rearrangement joins TRBV4-1 to TRBJ2-1; unclear D gene. V lost 4 bases and J lost 0, with 13 bases in between. Germline lookup yields CDR1 MGHRA and CDR2 YSYEKL. CDR3 length equals 16 residues. CDR3 sequence (DNA): TGCGCCAGCAGCCCCGGCGCCCAGAGCTCCTACAATGAGCAGTTCTTC. It is translated as CASSPGAQSSYNEQFF.

This clonotype was counted between two and nine times. The J gene is TRBJ1-1, the V gene TRBV28; the D gene is possibly TRBD1 (5 bases). In germline, CDR1 is MDHEN, CDR2 SYDVKM. The length of the CDR3 is 10 residues. V was clipped by 10 bases and J by 10 bases, with 13 bases between them. The CDR3, as DNA: TGTGCCACCGCATCGGGGCTAGCTTTCTTT. The encoded protein is CATASGLAFF.

This rearrangement joins TRBV14 to TRBJ2-7; 7 nucleotides align to TRBD1. The CDR3 loop spans 14 amino acids. The trim removed 5 bases at V and 5 bases at J, leaving 9 bases unmatched. In germline, CDR1 is SGHDN, CDR2 FVKESK. DNA for the CDR3: TGTGCCAGCAGCGTGTCACTTGGGACAGACGAGCAGTACTTC. Protein sequence: CASSVSLGTDEQYF.

The gene calls are TRBV11-2 and TRBJ2-7; the D call may be TRBD1 or TRBD2 (5 bases each). This CDR3 is 14 amino acids long. The germline CDR1 and CDR2 sequences are SGHAT and FQNNGV. Trimming pared 2 bases from V and 2 bases from J, leaving 10 bases between. CDR3 DNA sequence: TGTGCCAGCAGCTTAAGGGACGCCGCCTACGAGCAGTACTTC. It yields the protein CASSLRDAAYEQYF.